This note documents a single TCR beta chain sequence. What it binds is unknown. TCRdb called the 5' RACE reads again in MiXCR, with one record for every CDR3 protein. The sample contains approximately 450,000 distinct CDR3 sequences, 15% to 20% of which appear only once. The data were taken from a study of T-cell memory formation after mild COVID-19. Turning to the study itself: Across donors, TCR clusters were largely donor specific.

Per germline, CDR1 DFQATT and CDR2 SNEGSKA (reference sequence). The CDR3 length is 13 residues. J was trimmed by 6 bases and V by 2 bases; bases with no gene match: 4. Study findings and constraints: A balance of CD4 and CD8 characterized clones contracting day 15 to 85, whereas later expanders leaned CD4+. The second-wave clones peaking on day 37 were not confirmed as SARS-CoV-2-specific. Among CD4+ contracting clones, most were CM and EM, and CD8+ ones EMRA.

The rearrangement uses TRBV20-1 and TRBJ2-7; 10 bases line up with TRBD2. The material sequenced was PBMCs or a T cell subset sorted from them (not recorded which). The receptor's source is an adult woman who had mild COVID-19 (a few samples of this study predate the infection). Cell type and time point are not known. CDR3 in DNA: TGCAGTGCTAGACTAGCGGGAGAGCTCGAGCAGTACTTC. This codes for CSARLAGELEQYF.